One sample yielded the 16 T cell receptor beta chains listed below, sequenced in a study of shared clonotypes between healthy human individuals. Assay: immunoSEQ multiplex PCR; the TCRdb copy retains only in-frame clones and omits some. The sample includes some 2,500,000 clones, roughly 90% seen only once; the top ten take 0.3% to 0.4%. Sequencing input: naive CD4+ T cells from PBMCs. As for subset: CD45RA+ positively selected. These receptors all stem from a young man in good health. Some clones in this sample may be carry-over from other donors' samples.

This clone was seen only once. The genes are TRBV6-5 and TRBJ1-4; the D is unclear. V lost 5 bases and J lost 6, with 10 bases in between. Germline CDR1 and CDR2: MNHEY and SVGAGI. This CDR3 is built from 13 residues. CDR3 sequence: CASSVRRDEKLFF. CDR3 coding DNA: TGTGCCAGCAGTGTCCGGAGGGATGAAAAACTGTTTTTT.

CDR3 residues: CASSSGAQLLSNEKLFF. The CDR3 nucleotides read TGTGCCAGCAGCTCTGGGGCACAGCTGCTATCTAATGAAAAACTGTTTTTT. This sequence joins TRBV14 and TRBJ1-4; D may be TRBD1 (5 bases). The CDR3 length is 17 residues. CDR1 and CDR2 from the germline V gene are SGHDN and FVKESK. Trimming pared 5 bases from V and 3 bases from J, leaving 19 bases between.

V is TRBV25-1 and J is TRBJ2-6, with D unresolved. V was trimmed by 1 base and J by 0 bases, leaving 4 bases between them. Per germline, CDR1 MGHDK and CDR2 SYGVNS. This CDR3 contains 15 residues. CDR3 sequence (DNA): TGTGCCAGCAGTGAATTGAGCTCTGGGGCCAACGTCCTGACTTTC. Residues: CASSELSSGANVLTF.

This clone was counted once. The chain uses TRBV27 and TRBJ1-2, with 9 bases fitting TRBD1. The V gene's germline CDR1 is MNHEY and CDR2 SMNVEV (reference sequence). The V gene end was trimmed by 2 bases and the J gene end by 2 bases; junction bases not matched to a gene: 9. The CDR3 has 17 amino acids. CDR3 sequence reads: CASSLTAPGQGNYGYTF. The CDR3 nucleotides read TGTGCCAGCAGTTTAACAGCCCCCGGACAGGGGAACTATGGCTACACCTTC.

The V gene is TRBV6-6, the J gene TRBJ2-1; D is possibly TRBD1 (6 bases). This CDR3 has 15 residues. From germline, CDR1 is MNHNY and CDR2 SVGAGI (reference sequence). Between the trimmed V and J ends, which lost 4 bases and 7 bases, there was a span of 17 bases. This CDR3 is CASSLKLTTGNEQFF. Written as DNA, the CDR3 is TGTGCCAGCAGTTTAAAGCTAACTACAGGGAATGAGCAGTTCTTC.

The chain carries TRBV28 and TRBJ1-2, with D unresolved. Germline V gene data show CDR1 as MDHEN and CDR2 as SYDVKM. The CDR3 sequence is 13 residues long. V gave up 0 bases and J gave up 5 bases, with 7 bases separating them. The CDR3 DNA reads as TGTGCCAGCAGTTTATGGCCACGGTATGGCTACACCTTC. The encoded protein is CASSLWPRYGYTF.

The genes are TRBV7-9 and TRBJ2-2; 7 positions agree with TRBD1. Trimming cost V 1 base and J 4 bases; bases outside gene matches: 3. Germline V CDR1 and CDR2: SEHNR, FQNEAQ (reference sequence). The CDR3 covers 15 residues. CDR3 loop: CASSLGAGGTGELFF. The CDR3, as DNA: TGTGCCAGCAGCTTAGGGGCAGGGGGCACCGGGGAGCTGTTTTTT.

V is TRBV7-2 and J is TRBJ2-1; D not certain. The CDR3 loop spans 13 amino acids. V shed 3 bases and J shed 10 bases, with 13 bases lying between them. Germline-derived CDR1 and CDR2 are SGHTA and FQGNSA. CDR3 in DNA: TGTGCCAGCAGCTTCACCTACCGACAAGAGCAGTTCTTC. Translated: CASSFTYRQEQFF.

Note on this clone: The sample has other DNA sequences that encode this CDR3 too. The gene calls are TRBV30 and TRBJ2-7; 7 nucleotides match TRBD1. This CDR3 has 13 residues. Germline loops: CDR1 GTSNPN, CDR2 SVGIG (reference sequence). Trimming removed 1 base from V and 4 bases from J; junction bases left unmatched: 4. The CDR3 here is CAWSGTGVYEQYF. CDR3 coding DNA: TGTGCCTGGAGTGGAACAGGGGTATACGAGCAGTACTTC.

The rearrangement links TRBV7-2 to TRBJ2-1; D gene uncertain. The CDR3 has 14 residues. CDR1 is SGHTA and CDR2 is FQGNSA in the germline V gene. V was cut by 7 bases and J by 4 bases, with 14 bases left in between. CDR3 sequence: CASTLRLGYNEQFF. In DNA, the CDR3 is TGTGCCAGCACCCTCCGACTGGGTTACAATGAGCAGTTCTTC.

This clone was picked up a small number of times. The gene calls are TRBV5-1 and TRBJ2-2; the match to TRBD1 covers 7 bases. CDR1 and CDR2 from the germline V gene are SGHRS and YFSETQ. Trimming took 1 base from V and 1 from J; bases not matched to a gene: 1. This CDR3 is built from 15 residues. CDR3 loop: CASSLYRGNTGELFF. In DNA, the CDR3 is TGCGCCAGCAGCTTGTACAGGGGGAACACCGGGGAGCTGTTTTTT.

This clone has only a few counts. The chain is built from TRBV29-1 and TRBJ1-4; the D is unclear. Trimming cost V 7 bases and J 8 bases, with 14 bases left between them. Germline V lookup: CDR1 SQVTM, CDR2 ANQGSEA. CDR3 length: 12 amino acids. DNA for the CDR3: TGCAGCGCCGGGTCGGCGGAGGAAAAACTGTTTTTT. It encodes CSAGSAEEKLFF.

Details on this clone: Other DNA variants within this sample encode the same CDR3. The rearrangement joins TRBV5-4 to TRBJ2-7; 8 nucleotides align to TRBD1. The CDR3 runs to 14 residues. V was pared by 0 bases and J by 6 bases, with 5 bases of the junction left unmatched. The germline V gene has CDR1 SGHNT and CDR2 YYREEE (reference sequence). The DNA for the CDR3 is TGTGCCAGCAGCTTGGACCAGGGGGCGGGCGAGCAGTACTTC. Its translation is CASSLDQGAGEQYF.

This clone has just one count. The chain has TRBV5-1 and TRBJ1-3; possibly TRBD1 for D (6 bases). The CDR3 runs to 16 residues. Germline V gene data show CDR1 as SGHRS and CDR2 as YFSETQ. V was shortened by 0 bases and J by 2 bases, with 12 bases between the two germline ends. The CDR3 region has the DNA TGCGCCAGCAGCTTGGGCCCCACAGGGACTGGAAACACCATATATTTT. Translated, it gives CASSLGPTGTGNTIYF.

This clone has only one observation. The gene calls are TRBV7-9 and TRBJ1-3, with D perhaps TRBD1 (5 bases). The length of the CDR3 is 14 residues. Between the trimmed V and J ends, which lost 5 bases and 3 bases, there was a span of 11 bases. Germline V gene sequence: CDR1 SEHNR, CDR2 FQNEAQ (reference sequence). The CDR3 DNA reads as TGTGCCAGCAGCGCGGGCAGGGATGGAAACACCATATATTTT. It is translated as CASSAGRDGNTIYF.

The rearrangement joins TRBV11-2 to TRBJ1-4; no reliable D call. The CDR3 length is 13 residues. The ends were cut back, 5 bases at V and 7 bases at J, with 11 bases in the middle. Germline CDR1 is SGHAT and CDR2 is FQNNGV. The CDR3 protein is CASSPRRSEKLFF. CDR3 nucleotide sequence: TGTGCCAGCAGCCCCCGGCGAAGTGAAAAACTGTTTTTT.